This T cell receptor beta chain was recovered during a study of cytomegalovirus exposure and HLA in healthy donors. Broader study findings: Earlier findings revealed that most TCR beta V segments proved productive either about 90% or about 30% of the time. In a later analysis, compared with equally common non-associated chains, HLA-associated beta chains were more expanded.

Comments on this clone: Its antigen is undetermined. One end of the junction varies from germline; a read error may be responsible.

It was with 60 Vbeta and 13 Jbeta primers that the PCR ran. TCRdb keeps only in-frame clones here, not all; method: immunoSEQ multiplex PCR. This sample has tens of thousands of clones; about 72% occur once, and the top ten carry 6.3%. There are 13 residues in the CDR3. Looked up from germline, CDR1 is MGHDK and CDR2 is SYGVNS. J is TRBJ1-1 and V is TRBV25-1, with a tentative D call TRBD1 (5 bases). The TCR was taken from a man aged 25 to 40 in good health and CMV-seronegative. The material sequenced was PBMCs. CDR3 residues: CASSSSMDTEAFF. The CDR3 nucleotides read TGTGCCAGCAGCTCATCTATGGACACTGAAGCCTTCTTT.